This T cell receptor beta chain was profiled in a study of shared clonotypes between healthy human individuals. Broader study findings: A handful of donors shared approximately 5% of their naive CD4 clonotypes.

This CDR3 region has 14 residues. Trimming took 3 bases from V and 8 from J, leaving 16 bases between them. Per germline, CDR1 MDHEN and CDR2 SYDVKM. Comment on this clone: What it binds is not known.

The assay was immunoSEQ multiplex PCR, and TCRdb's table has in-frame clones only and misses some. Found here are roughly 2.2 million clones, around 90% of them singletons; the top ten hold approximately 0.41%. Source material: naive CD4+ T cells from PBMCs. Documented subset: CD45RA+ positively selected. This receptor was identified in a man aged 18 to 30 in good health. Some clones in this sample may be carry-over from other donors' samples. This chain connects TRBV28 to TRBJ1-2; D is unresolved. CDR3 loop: CASSLDQEVGGYTF. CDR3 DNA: TGTGCCAGCAGTTTGGACCAGGAAGTCGGCGGCTACACCTTC.